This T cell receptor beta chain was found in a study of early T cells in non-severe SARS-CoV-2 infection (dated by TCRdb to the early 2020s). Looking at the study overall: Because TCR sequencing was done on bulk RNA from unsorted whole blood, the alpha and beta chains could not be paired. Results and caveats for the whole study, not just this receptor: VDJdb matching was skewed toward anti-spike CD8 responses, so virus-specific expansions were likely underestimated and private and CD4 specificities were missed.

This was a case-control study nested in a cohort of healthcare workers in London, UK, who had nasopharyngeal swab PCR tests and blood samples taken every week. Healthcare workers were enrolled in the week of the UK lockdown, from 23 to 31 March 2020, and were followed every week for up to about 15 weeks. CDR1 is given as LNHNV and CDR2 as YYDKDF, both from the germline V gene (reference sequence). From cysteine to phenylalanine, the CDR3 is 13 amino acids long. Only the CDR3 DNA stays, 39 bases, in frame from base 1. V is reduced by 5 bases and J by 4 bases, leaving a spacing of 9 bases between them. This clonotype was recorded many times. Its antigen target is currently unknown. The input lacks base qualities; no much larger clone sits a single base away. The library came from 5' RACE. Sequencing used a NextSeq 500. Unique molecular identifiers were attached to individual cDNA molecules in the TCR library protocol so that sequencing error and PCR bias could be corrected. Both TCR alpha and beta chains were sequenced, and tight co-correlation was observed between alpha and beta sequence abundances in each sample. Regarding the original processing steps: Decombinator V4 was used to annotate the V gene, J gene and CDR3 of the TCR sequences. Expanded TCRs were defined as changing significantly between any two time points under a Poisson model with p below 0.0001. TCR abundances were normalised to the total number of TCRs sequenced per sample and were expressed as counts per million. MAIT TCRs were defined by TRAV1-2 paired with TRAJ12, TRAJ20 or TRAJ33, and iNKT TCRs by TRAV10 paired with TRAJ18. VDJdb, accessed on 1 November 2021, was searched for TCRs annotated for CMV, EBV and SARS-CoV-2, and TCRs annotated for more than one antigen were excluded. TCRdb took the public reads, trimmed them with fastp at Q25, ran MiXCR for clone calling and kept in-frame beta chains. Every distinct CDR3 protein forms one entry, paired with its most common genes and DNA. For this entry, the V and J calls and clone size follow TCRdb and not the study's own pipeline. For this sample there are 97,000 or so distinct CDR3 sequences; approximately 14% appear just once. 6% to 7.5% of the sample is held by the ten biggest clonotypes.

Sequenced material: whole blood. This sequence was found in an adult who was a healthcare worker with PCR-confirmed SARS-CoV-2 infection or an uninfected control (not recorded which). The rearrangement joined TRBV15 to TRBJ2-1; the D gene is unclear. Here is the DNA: TGTGCCACCAGCGTCCGGTTGTACAATGAGCAGTTCTTC. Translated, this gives CATSVRLYNEQFF. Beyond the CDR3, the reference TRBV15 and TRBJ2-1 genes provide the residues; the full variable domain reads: DAMVIQNPRYQVTQFGKPVTLSCSQTLNHNVMYWYQQKSSQAPKLLFHYYDKDFNNEADTPDNFQSRRPNTSFCFLDIRSPGLGDTAMYLCATSVRLYNEQFFGPGTRLTVL.